This T cell receptor (beta chain) was sequenced for a study of blood T cells in healthy people across ages (dated by TCRdb to the mid-2010s). Describing the broader study: In model experiments, template switching captured roughly one uniquely barcoded TCR beta cDNA molecule for every two T cells. For two donors (one aged 18 to 30 and one aged 80 or older), the study analyzed two additional independent replicas of 1 million unique cDNA reads from the same blood draw. The study measured age-related changes in TCR beta repertoire diversity using deep sequencing normalized with unique cDNA molecular identifiers. The donors were split into four age groups: young (average 16 years), middle-aged (roughly 39), aged (roughly 65) and long-lived (approximately 80). To avoid experimental bias, donors of different ages were spread randomly across the sequencing lanes. The investigation overall reported the following: Conclusive comparison of naive and antigen-experienced compartments was prevented by the profiling of bulk unsorted PBMCs. A strong correlation was found between observed TCR beta diversity and the percentage of naive T cells measured by flow cytometry. Observed TCR beta diversity per million T cells fell roughly linearly with age, and a significant reduction was already apparent by age around 44. Compared with the aged group, the long-lived group had more naive CD4+ T cells, fewer expanded clones and increased TCR diversity, suggesting age selection. Because donor CMV infection status was unknown, age-related changes in expanded clonotypes were potentially confounded. Total diversity estimates from one million sequenced T cells were considered lower bounds and underestimates.

The donors were 40 or so Caucasian individuals from Russia, aged 6 to 90 years, who were systemically healthy. Approximately 9.3 milliliters of peripheral blood were collected from each donor into EDTA-treated Vacutainer tubes. Ficoll-Paque density-gradient centrifugation was used to isolate PBMCs, with at least 7 million per sample. Trizol reagent was used to extract total RNA from PBMCs, with at least 5.5 micrograms per sample. Naive CD45RAhigh/CD27high T cell percentages were measured by flow cytometry on a PBMC aliquot from every donor. As to this clonotype: The specificity of this receptor is unknown. One base away there is no much larger clone; base qualities are not given.

The CDR3 starts with the cysteine, ends with the phenylalanine, and has 14 residues. The entry retains the CDR3 DNA only, 42 bases that are in frame from base 1. Unmatched junction bases come to 8, with V trimmed by 6 bases and J by 5 bases. The method was 5' RACE. The second PCR ran for roughly 7 to 12 cycles and used a J-beta primer mix along with a sample-barcoded 5' primer. Each TCR beta cDNA molecule received a unique molecular identifier from a template-switch 5' adaptor carrying 12 random nucleotides. Each sample yielded at least 3 million CDR3-containing paired-end reads. The Mint cDNA synthesis kit, primed by a TRBC-specific oligonucleotide, was used to synthesize first-strand cDNA from all RNA. All cDNA was treated with uracil-DNA glycosylase and then went through a first 18-cycle PCR with the universal primers M1SS and BC2_uni_R. The original pipeline was this. For normalization, 1 million high-quality reads were randomly selected from each sample, with every read carrying a distinct molecular identifier. Reads sharing molecular identifiers were discarded rather than binned into consensus sequences. MiTCR, run with a Q25 quality threshold and the strictest error-elimination algorithm, handled CDR3 identification, clonotype clustering and error correction. A nonparametric unseen species model with Euler transformation was used to estimate a lower bound on total TCR beta diversity. The public reads were reprocessed in TCRdb via fastp at Q25 and MiXCR, keeping in-frame beta chains. Entries that share a CDR3 protein sequence are merged under the most common genes and DNA. These V and J calls rely on TCRdb rather than the paper's analysis. The sample table shows 1.8 million or so distinct CDR3 sequences, and around 40% are seen once. The leading ten clones occupy under 30% of the sample.

The V gene is TRBV12-3 or TRBV12-4 and the J gene is TRBJ2-5; TRBD2 aligns with 8 central bases. Specimen: blood. This receptor was obtained from a human donor in good health. The CDR3 protein: CASRISGGGETQYF. The bases are TGTGCCAGCAGAATAAGCGGGGGTGGGGAGACCCAGTACTTC.